These T cell receptor beta chains were read from a single sample in a study of blood T cell repertoires in COVID-19. Produced via immunoSEQ multiplex PCR; TCRdb's table is partial and in-frame only. The sample carries about 300,000 clones, approximately 84% recorded once. The specimen was PBMCs or T cells enriched from blood (not recorded which). The receptors stem from a woman aged 18 to 35 who had recovered from COVID-19. CDR3s include the opening cysteine and the closing phenylalanine or tryptophan. A D gene is named only where the DNA matches it firmly. The size entry is marked missing in some rows and otherwise reads once, few, many or a size class.

TRBJ1-1	NA	TRBV3-1/TRBV3-2	NA	TGTGCCAGCAGCCAAGCCCGGGGCACTGAAGCTTTCTTT	CASSQARGTEAFF
TRBJ2-3	NA	TRBV7-3	TRBD2	TGTGCCAGCAGGTTGAGTCGGGGAGTAGCGGGAGTCCCAGATACGCAGTATTTT	CASRLSRGVAGVPDTQYF
TRBJ1-3	NA	TRBV14	TRBD1	TGTGCCAGCAGCCTCACAGGGGAGCTCTCTGGAAACACCATATATTTT	CASSLTGELSGNTIYF
TRBJ2-7	NA	TRBV29-1	TRBD1	TGCAGCGCGGAAGGGACAGAATTCTACGAGCAGTACTTC	CSAEGTEFYEQYF
TRBJ2-7	NA	TRBV9	TRBD1	TGTGCCAGCAGCGGACCGGGACAGGGCTACGAGCAGTACTTC	CASSGPGQGYEQYF
TRBJ2-7	NA	TRBV11-2	TRBD1	TGTGCCAGCAGCTTGACGACAGGGGGTTACTACGAGCAGTACTTC	CASSLTTGGYYEQYF
TRBJ1-2	NA	TRBV6-5	TRBD1	TGTGCCAGCAGTTACACTTATCCCGGGACAGGTACAATCTACACCTTC	CASSYTYPGTGTIYTF
TRBJ1-5	NA	TRBV3-1/TRBV3-2	NA	TGTGCCAGCAGCCTCACATCGAATCAGCCCCAGCATTTT	CASSLTSNQPQHF
TRBJ2-5	NA	TRBV5-1	TRBD1	TGCGCCAGCATGTTGACAGGGGGCGTCGAGACCCAGTACTTC	CASMLTGGVETQYF
TRBJ2-2	NA	TRBV24-1	NA	TGTGCCACCAGTGATCGGTACGGGAACGGGGAGCTGTTTTTT	CATSDRYGNGELFF
TRBJ2-2	few	TRBV11-3	TRBD1	TGTGCCAGCAGCCAGGGGGCCGGGGAGCTGTTTTTT	CASSQGAGELFF
TRBJ1-2	few	TRBV4-1	NA	TGCGCCAGCAGCCAGACAACAGGGAGGGAAGGCGGCTACACCTTC	CASSQTTGREGGYTF
TRBJ1-2	NA	TRBV5-4	NA	TGTGCCAGCAGCTCCCTGGGGGGGACTAACTATGGCTACACCTTC	CASSSLGGTNYGYTF
TRBJ1-1	NA	TRBV18	NA	TGTGCCAGCTCACCCTACACTTCAGGGGACACTGAAGCTTTCTTT	CASSPYTSGDTEAFF
TRBJ2-3	NA	TRBV9	TRBD2	TGTGCCAGCAGCGTAGCCCCGTCTAGCGGGGGCACAGATACGCAGTATTTT	CASSVAPSSGGTDTQYF
TRBJ1-1	NA	TRBV5-6	NA	TGTGCCAGCAGGGAGGGCTCGAACACTGAAGCTTTCTTT	CASREGSNTEAFF
TRBJ2-5	once	TRBV11-2	TRBD2	TGTGCCAGCAGCGCAGGAGGATGGGGGGGAGGGGAGACCCAGTACTTC	CASSAGGWGGGETQYF
TRBJ2-6	NA	TRBV27	NA	TGTGCCAGCAGTTTAGGAGGGGAACCCGGGGCCAACGTCCTGACTTTC	CASSLGGEPGANVLTF
TRBJ2-7	NA	TRBV6-6	TRBD1	TGTGCCAGCAGTTACGACCGGGACAGACACTCCTACGAGCAGTACTTC	CASSYDRDRHSYEQYF
TRBJ1-2	NA	TRBV28	TRBD1	TGTGCCAGCAGGGTACAGGGGAATCCCTATGGCTACACCTTC	CASRVQGNPYGYTF
TRBJ2-7	NA	TRBV7-2	NA	TGTGCCAGCACCAGGGGGGCCTACGAGCAGTACTTC	CASTRGAYEQYF
TRBJ2-7	NA	TRBV3-1/TRBV3-2	NA	TGTGCCAGCAGCCATTACAAGGGACAACTCTACGAGCAGTACTTC	CASSHYKGQLYEQYF
TRBJ1-1	NA	TRBV6-5	TRBD1	TGTGCCAGCAGCCGACGGGACAGTTATGCTTTCTTT	CASSRRDSYAFF
TRBJ2-3	NA	TRBV6-9	NA	TGTGCCAGCAGTTCGGACAGCCCGTGTAGCACAGATACGCAGTATTTT	CASSSDSPCSTDTQYF
TRBJ1-1	NA	TRBV19	NA	TGTGCCAGTAGTATATCCAGGGATAACACTGAAGCTTTCTTT	CASSISRDNTEAFF
TRBJ2-2	NA	TRBV7-2	NA	TGTGCCAGCAGCTTACACCCGAGAGGGTCCGGGGAGCTGTTTTTT	CASSLHPRGSGELFF
TRBJ1-1	once	TRBV7-9	NA	TGTGCCAGCAGCTTTGGGGGGTTAACTGAAGCTTTCTTT	CASSFGGLTEAFF
TRBJ1-5	NA	TRBV19	NA	TGTGCCAGTGATAGGGGAGGGAGCAATCAGCCCCAGCATTTT	CASDRGGSNQPQHF
TRBJ2-3	NA	TRBV9	TRBD2	TGTGCCAGCAGCGCCGGGACTAGCGGGGGGCTCAGCACAGATACGCAGTATTTT	CASSAGTSGGLSTDTQYF
TRBJ1-3	NA	TRBV30	NA	TGTGCCTGGGACCAGGGAGGAAACACCATATATTTT	CAWDQGGNTIYF
TRBJ1-2	NA	TRBV5-1	TRBD1	TGCGCCAGCAGCTTCGATTACAGGGGGCCCTCTGTCGGCTACACCTTC	CASSFDYRGPSVGYTF
TRBJ2-1	NA	TRBV7-9	TRBD2	TGTGCCAGCAGCTTAGCACATAGCGGGAGTGAGAATGAGCAGTTCTTC	CASSLAHSGSENEQFF
TRBJ2-1	once	TRBV4-1	NA	TGCGCCAGCAGCCCGAGCGCGCTGGCTAATGAGCAGTTCTTC	CASSPSALANEQFF
TRBJ1-1	NA	TRBV4-2	NA	TGTGCCAGCAGCCAAGAGGACAAATACACTGAAGCTTTCTTT	CASSQEDKYTEAFF
TRBJ2-2	many	TRBV9	NA	TGTGCCAGCAGCGCCCGCGGTGCCGGGGAGCTGTTTTTT	CASSARGAGELFF
TRBJ2-1	once	TRBV11-2	NA	TGTGCCAGCAGCTCCTCTAGCAGCCCATATTACAATGAGCAGTTCTTC	CASSSSSSPYYNEQFF
TRBJ2-1	NA	TRBV5-1	NA	TGCGCCAGCAGCTTGGGTAGCTACAATGAGCAGTTCTTC	CASSLGSYNEQFF
TRBJ1-2	NA	TRBV27	NA	TGTGCCAGCAGTTTAATTGGCAATCAGGGGTATGGCTACACCTTC	CASSLIGNQGYGYTF
TRBJ2-1	NA	TRBV7-9	NA	TGTGCCAGCAGCCCGGGGAACGGGATCTTC	CASSPGNGIF
TRBJ1-2	NA	TRBV27	TRBD1	TGTGCCAGCAGTTTGGGACAGGGGTATGGCTACACCTTC	CASSLGQGYGYTF
TRBJ1-1	NA	TRBV13	NA	TGTGCCAGCAGCCCAACGGGAAACACTGAAGCTTTCTTT	CASSPTGNTEAFF
TRBJ2-3	NA	TRBV5-1	TRBD1	TGCGCCAGCAGCTTGTCCGTGACAGGGACAGATACGCAGTATTTT	CASSLSVTGTDTQYF
TRBJ2-1	NA	TRBV11-1	TRBD2	TGTGCCAGCAGCCCTCTAAGCGGGAGGGACCACAATGAGCAGTTCTTC	CASSPLSGRDHNEQFF
TRBJ1-2	NA	TRBV12-3/TRBV12-4	NA	TGTGCCAGCAGTTTGTACTATGAGGGCTACACCTTC	CASSLYYEGYTF
TRBJ2-3	NA	TRBV7-2	TRBD2	TGTGCCAGCAGCGTTAGGGCTAGCGGGGGGCATACAGATACGCAGTATTTT	CASSVRASGGHTDTQYF
TRBJ1-2	NA	TRBV27	TRBD1	TGTGCCAGCAGTCCTCAGGGGGATGGCTACACCTTC	CASSPQGDGYTF
TRBJ1-2	NA	TRBV28	NA	TGTGCCAGCAGTTTATCTGGGAGGGGCGGTCACTATGGCTACACCTTC	CASSLSGRGGHYGYTF
TRBJ2-5	NA	TRBV14	TRBD2	TGTGTTAGCGGGAAGGAGGAGACCCAGTACTTC	CVSGKEETQYF
TRBJ1-6	NA	TRBV2	TRBD1	TGTGCCGGACAGGACAGCTATAATTCACCCCTCCACTTT	CAGQDSYNSPLHF
TRBJ1-3	NA	TRBV5-1	TRBD1	TGCGCCAGCAGCCTGGGACAGCTGAGCGCTGGAAACACCATATATTTT	CASSLGQLSAGNTIYF
TRBJ1-1	many	TRBV29-1	TRBD1	TGCAGCGTCATACAGGGGGATCGCACTGAAGCTTTCTTT	CSVIQGDRTEAFF
TRBJ1-2	NA	TRBV6-5	TRBD1	TGTGCCAGCAGTCCACCGACAGGGACAATCTATGGCTACACCTTC	CASSPPTGTIYGYTF
TRBJ1-2	NA	TRBV30	NA	TGTGCCTGGAGTCCCCAGGGCGCTTATGGCTACACCTTC	CAWSPQGAYGYTF
TRBJ2-1	NA	TRBV24-1	TRBD2	TGTGCCACCAGTGACACGGGGACTAGCGGGATACGAAATGAGCAGTTCTTC	CATSDTGTSGIRNEQFF
TRBJ1-1	NA	TRBV19	NA	TGTGCCAGTAGTGTGACAGGAGTAATGAACACTGAAGCTTTCTTT	CASSVTGVMNTEAFF